The 32 T cell receptor beta chains listed next were all sequenced from one sample in a study of regulatory T cells in long-lasting Graves disease. Time point defined: persistent/refractory GD, antithyroid drugs over 5 years with positive TRAb. RNA extracted from PBMCs served as the sequencing template. With iRepertoire HTBI primers and Arm-PCR of CDR3 regions, TCR beta libraries were built. TCRdb independently ran MiXCR on the multiplex PCR reads; one entry per CDR3 protein. The sample yields approximately 400,000 distinct CDR3 sequences, around 21% seen once. Sequencing was performed on peripheral blood mononuclear cells (PBMCs), taken when the disease was refractory, from a patient treated with antithyroid drugs. These TCRs come from a female donor with Graves disease.

The sample holds many counts of this clonotype. The rearrangement links TRBV20-1 to TRBJ2-7, with no clear D. Trimming took off 6 bases at V and 0 bases at J, with 12 bases between the two ends. The CDR3 has 13 amino acids. The germline V gene encodes CDR1 DFQATT and CDR2 SNEGSKA (reference sequence). CDR3 in DNA: TGCAGTGCCACCGACGGAAGCTCCTACGAGCAGTACTTC. Translated: CSATDGSSYEQYF.

A note on this clonotype: A much bigger clone sits one base away, suggesting this may be a read error. V gene TRBV6-1 combines with J gene TRBJ2-7; TRBD1 aligns across 9 bases. CDR1 and CDR2 (germline): MNHNS, SASEGT. The CDR3 has 16 amino acids. CDR3 in amino acids: CASSPSYGQGRYEHYF. The CDR3 DNA follows: TGTGCCAGCAGTCCTTCTTACGGACAGGGGCGCTACGAGCACTACTTC.

This clonotype showed up just a few times. This chain links TRBV7-9 with TRBJ1-1; perhaps TRBD1 as D (6 bases). The CDR3 is made up of 11 amino acids. V was clipped by 2 bases and J by 11 bases, with 9 bases between them. Germline lookup yields CDR1 SEHNR and CDR2 FQNEAQ (reference sequence). CDR3 amino acids: CASSLLDSAFF. The CDR3 DNA reads as TGTGCCAGCAGCTTATTGGACAGCGCTTTCTTT.

The rearrangement links TRBV29-1 to TRBJ2-7; unclear D gene. CDR3 length equals 11 residues. The germline V gene has CDR1 SQVTM and CDR2 ANQGSEA. The V end lost 2 bases, the J end lost 3 bases, and 5 bases lay between the germline ends. Here the CDR3 reads CSVEMGYEQYF. The CDR3 DNA is TGCAGCGTTGAAATGGGCTACGAGCAGTACTTC.

This chain joins TRBV27 and TRBJ1-5, with D hard to call. Trimming removed 6 bases at V and 2 bases at J, with 14 bases between. The CDR3 runs 15 residues. The V gene's germline CDR1 is MNHEY and CDR2 SMNVEV (reference sequence). CDR3 nucleotides: TGTGCCAGCAGCCCGACCCTACTGGGCAATCAGCCCCAGCATTTT. Protein: CASSPTLLGNQPQHF.

This clonotype was counted at least ten times. V and J are TRBV28 and TRBJ1-2; 7 nucleotides match TRBD1. Trimming took 10 bases from V and 8 from J; bases not matched to a gene: 10. Germline V gene data show CDR1 as MDHEN and CDR2 as SYDVKM. The CDR3 runs 12 residues. The CDR3 DNA is TGTGCCACAAAACAGGGGTGGAAGGGCTACACCTTC. As protein: CATKQGWKGYTF.

This clonotype was seen more than once but under ten times. The rearrangement joins TRBV7-2 to TRBJ1-2; 7 bases match TRBD1. Germline values: CDR1 SGHTA, CDR2 FQGNSA. The CDR3 contains 16 residues. J was trimmed by 2 bases and V by 2 bases; bases with no gene match: 8. The CDR3 DNA follows: TGTGCCAGCAGCTTATTCACAGGGGCTAAAAACTATGGCTACACCTTC. It translates to CASSLFTGAKNYGYTF.

To note about this clonotype: No DNA is shown, since the ends of the CDR3 on it are uncertain; the CDR3 is the one TCRdb lists. The chain joins TRBV5-1 to TRBJ1-2; the table calls TRBD1, which could not be checked here. Germline loops: CDR1 SGHRS, CDR2 YFSETQ. The CDR3 contains 24 residues when both ends are counted. CDR3 region: CASSLADSSIYLCSVGSVNYGYTF.

This clonotype was counted many times. V and J are TRBV30 and TRBJ2-5; D is tentatively TRBD1 or TRBD2 (5 bases each). The V gene's germline CDR1 is GTSNPN and CDR2 SVGIG (reference sequence). The CDR3 consists of 14 residues. V was pared by 2 bases and J by 1 base, with 11 bases between. CDR3: CAWSLGGPQETQYF. CDR3 DNA sequence: TGTGCCTGGAGTCTTGGGGGACCCCAAGAGACCCAGTACTTC.

As regards this clonotype: A junction end diverges from the germline sequence, so it may reflect a read error. The gene calls are TRBV5-5 and TRBJ2-2; D not resolved. Per germline, CDR1 SGHKS and CDR2 YYEKEE (reference sequence). This CDR3 comprises 13 residues. The CDR3, as DNA: TGCGCCAGCAGCTTTGAGTGGACCGGGGAGCTGTTTTTT. Amino acid sequence: CASSFEWTGELFF.

This clonotype was observed a handful of times. The gene calls are TRBV20-1 and TRBJ1-3; TRBD1 is a possible D gene (5 bases). The length of the CDR3 is 15 residues. Per germline, CDR1 DFQATT and CDR2 SNEGSKA (reference sequence). Trimming pared 5 bases from V and 0 bases from J, leaving 14 bases between. This chain's CDR3 is CSAALGTDSGNTIYF. The CDR3 nucleotides read TGCAGTGCTGCACTTGGGACGGACTCTGGAAACACCATATATTTT.

The table lists this clonotype with a few counts. The chain combines TRBV5-6 with TRBJ2-5; TRBD2 agrees at 10 bases. Germline V gene data show CDR1 as SGHDT and CDR2 as YYEEEE. The CDR3 covers 16 residues. V dropped 3 bases and J dropped 4; count of bases not matched to a gene: 9. The CDR3 coding sequence is TGTGCCAGCAGCTCGCGTCAGCGGGAGGGCCCAGAGACCCAGTACTTC. Translated, it gives CASSSRQREGPETQYF.

This clonotype has a handful of counts. The V gene is TRBV13, the J gene TRBJ2-5, with 10 bases fitting TRBD2. Unmatched junction bases numbered 7, after V lost 5 bases and J lost 1 base. Germline V gene data show CDR1 as PRHDT and CDR2 as FYEKMQ (reference sequence). This CDR3 is 16 amino acids long. CDR3 loop: CASSLAGAGAQETQYF. The CDR3 DNA sequence: TGTGCCAGCAGCCTAGCGGGGGCGGGAGCCCAAGAGACCCAGTACTTC.

CDR3 in amino acids: CASSPRASGNTIYF. CDR3 sequence (DNA): TGTGCCAGCAGCCCGCGGGCCTCTGGAAACACCATATATTTT. J is TRBJ1-3 and V is TRBV14; D remains unclear. Germline V lookup: CDR1 SGHDN, CDR2 FVKESK. The CDR3 covers 14 residues. V gave up 4 bases and J gave up 0 bases, with 7 bases separating them.

The gene calls are TRBV10-3 and TRBJ1-1, with D possibly matching TRBD1 (6 bases). V gave up 10 bases and J gave up 0 bases, with 12 bases separating them. CDR1 ENHRY and CDR2 SYGVKD come from the germline V gene. This CDR3 spans 13 amino acids. The CDR3 DNA reads TGTGCCACCAAGGGGGGCATGAACACTGAAGCTTTCTTT. Its translation is CATKGGMNTEAFF.

V and J are TRBV30 and TRBJ1-6; no clear D. V dropped 5 bases and J dropped 3 bases, with 11 bases sitting between them. The CDR3 has 14 residues. The germline V gene encodes CDR1 GTSNPN and CDR2 SVGIG (reference sequence). CDR3 in DNA: TGTGCCTGGGCAATGGGCGTCTATAATTCACCCCTCCACTTT. This sequence encodes CAWAMGVYNSPLHF.

Ten or more counts support this clonotype. The chain employs TRBV2 and TRBJ1-2; weak D call: TRBD1 (5 bases). The CDR3 consists of 14 residues. CDR1 is SNHLY, CDR2 FYNNEI, per germline. The V gene lost 2 bases and the J gene lost 3 bases, with 10 bases spanning the gap. CDR3 sequence: CASSEPRGYYGYTF. In nucleotides, the CDR3 is TGTGCCAGCAGTGAACCCCGGGGCTACTATGGCTACACCTTC. Combining the CDR3 with reference TRBV2 and TRBJ1-2 gives the whole variable domain EPEVTQTPSHQVTQMGQEVILRCVPISNHLYFYWYRQILGQKVEFLVSFYNNEISEKSEIFDDQFSVERPDGSNFTLKIRSTKLEDSAMYFCASSEPRGYYGYTFGSGTRLTVV.

V gene TRBV30 combines with J gene TRBJ2-1; maybe TRBD2 (6 bases). Trimming left V 2 bases short and J 10 bases short, with 9 bases between. The CDR3 spans 11 residues. Looked up from germline, CDR1 is GTSNPN and CDR2 is SVGIG (reference sequence). The CDR3 loop reads CAWSPAGEQFF. CDR3 sequence (DNA): TGTGCCTGGAGTCCCGCGGGAGAGCAGTTCTTC.

This clonotype was detected ten times or more. This rearrangement joins TRBV7-8 to TRBJ1-1; perhaps TRBD1 as D (6 bases). Germline loops: CDR1 SGHVS, CDR2 FQNEAQ. Trimming left V 2 bases short and J 1 base short, with 14 bases between. CDR3 length equals 16 residues. The CDR3 is CASSLRAGGENTEAFF. CDR3 DNA: TGTGCCAGCAGCTTACGAGCCGGGGGCGAGAACACTGAAGCTTTCTTT. The full variable domain, in which reference TRBV7-8 and TRBJ1-1 provide the parts outside the CDR3, is GAGVSQSPRYKVAKRGQDVALRCDPISGHVSLFWYQQALGQGPEFLTYFQNEAQLDKSGLPSDRFFAERPEGSVSTLKIQRTQQEDSAVYLCASSLRAGGENTEAFFGQGTRLTVV.

A few counts support this clonotype. The genes are TRBV12-3 or TRBV12-4 and TRBJ1-2; a possible D gene is TRBD1 (5 bases). V was cut by 5 bases and J by 4 bases, with 11 bases left in between. The CDR3 spans 13 residues. CDR3 protein: CASSPTVSYGYTF. Written as DNA, the CDR3 is TGTGCCAGCAGTCCGACAGTCTCCTATGGCTACACCTTC.

This clonotype was observed a few times. The V and J genes are TRBV25-1 and TRBJ2-7; D is perhaps TRBD1 or TRBD2 (5 bases each). The CDR3 loop spans 14 amino acids. Germline CDR1 MGHDK, CDR2 SYGVNS. V was trimmed by 2 bases and J by 9 bases, leaving 17 bases between them. The CDR3 region has the DNA TGTGCCAGCAGTGAAGGGACGGACTTCGGGTTGCAGTACTTC. It specifies CASSEGTDFGLQYF.

This clonotype was counted only a few times. The chain recombines TRBV5-8 with TRBJ1-2, with D unresolved. V was shortened by 2 bases and J by 7 bases, with 15 bases between the two germline ends. From germline, CDR1 is SGHTS and CDR2 YDEGEE. CDR3 length equals 14 residues. In DNA form, the CDR3 reads TGTGCCAGCAGCTTTCCGCCCCCCGCAAGTGGCTACACCTTC. It codes for CASSFPPPASGYTF. The complete variable domain, with remaining parts taken from reference TRBV5-8 and TRBJ1-2, reads EAGVTQSPTHLIKTRGQQATLRCSPISGHTSVYWYQQALGLGLQFLLWYDEGEERNRGNFPPRFSGRQFPNYSSELNVNALELEDSALYLCASSFPPPASGYTFGSGTRLTVV.

This clonotype was seen many times. This chain links TRBV2 with TRBJ1-2; 8 bases align to TRBD1. The length of the CDR3 is 15 residues. The germline V gene encodes CDR1 SNHLY and CDR2 FYNNEI. Losses at the gene ends were 4 bases for V and 3 bases for J; bases not matched to a gene: 7. The CDR3 region is CASSGNRGSDYGYTF. The CDR3 coding sequence is TGTGCCAGCAGTGGGAACAGGGGGTCAGACTATGGCTACACCTTC.

This rearrangement joins TRBV5-5 to TRBJ2-7; 7 positions agree with TRBD2. Per the germline V gene, CDR1 is SGHKS and CDR2 is YYEKEE (reference sequence). This CDR3 comprises 15 residues. V lost 4 bases and J lost 1; bases outside the gene matches: 8. The CDR3 region is CASSQTSSRSYEQYF. In DNA form, the CDR3 reads TGTGCCAGCAGCCAGACTAGCTCGAGGTCCTACGAGCAGTACTTC.

This clonotype showed up just a few times. The chain uses TRBV7-2 and TRBJ2-2; 10 positions match TRBD1. The CDR3 is 16 amino acids. J was trimmed by 1 base and V by 4 bases; bases with no gene match: 3. The germline V gene encodes CDR1 SGHTA and CDR2 FQGNSA. The CDR3 reads CASSSRTGGNTGELFF. The CDR3 DNA is TGTGCCAGCAGCTCGAGGACAGGGGGGAACACCGGGGAGCTGTTTTTT.

The chain carries TRBV30 and TRBJ1-4; D not resolved. Germline-derived CDR1 and CDR2 are GTSNPN and SVGIG (reference sequence). The CDR3 sequence is 13 residues long. Trimming stripped 1 base from V and 4 bases from J, with 7 bases between. The CDR3 reads CAWSATYNEKLFF. DNA of the CDR3: TGTGCCTGGAGTGCGACTTATAATGAAAAACTGTTTTTT.

This clonotype was observed many times. The chain uses TRBV11-2 and TRBJ1-5, with D perhaps TRBD1 (6 bases). Trimming cost V 3 bases and J 4 bases, with 13 bases left between them. This CDR3 contains 15 residues. The germline V gene has CDR1 SGHAT and CDR2 FQNNGV. The CDR3 region is CASSLSQGENQPQHF. The CDR3 DNA reads TGTGCCAGCAGCTTGTCACAGGGTGAAAATCAGCCCCAGCATTTT.

The chain couples TRBV9 to TRBJ1-4; perhaps TRBD1 as D (5 bases). Trimming cost V 1 base and J 4 bases, with 11 bases left between them. Germline loops: CDR1 SGDLS, CDR2 YYNGEE. The CDR3 runs 15 residues. This chain's CDR3 is CASSVSRASNEKLFF. CDR3 nucleotide sequence: TGTGCCAGCAGCGTATCCAGGGCTAGTAATGAAAAACTGTTTTTT.

This clonotype was counted between two and nine times. The CDR3 region is CASSIGPLGQGANEQYF. CDR3 DNA: TGTGCCAGTAGTATTGGGCCATTAGGACAGGGGGCAAACGAGCAGTACTTC. This sequence joins TRBV19 and TRBJ2-7; TRBD1 agrees at 11 bases. The CDR3 covers 17 residues. J gave up 5 bases and V 3 bases, and 12 bases lay outside the gene matches. CDR1 and CDR2 (germline): LNHDA, SQIVND (reference sequence).

The sample holds a few counts of this clonotype. V usage is TRBV28 and J usage is TRBJ2-7, with D uncertain. The germline V gene encodes CDR1 MDHEN and CDR2 SYDVKM. The CDR3 consists of 12 residues. V lost 5 bases, J lost 9 bases, and 14 bases lay in between. CDR3 in DNA: TGTGCCAGCAGTCCCCATATCGTCGGGCAGTACTTC. Its protein is CASSPHIVGQYF.

The table lists this clonotype with a few counts. The rearrangement uses TRBV7-9 and TRBJ2-7, with 8 bases aligning to TRBD2. The V gene's germline CDR1 is SEHNR and CDR2 FQNEAQ (reference sequence). The CDR3 loop spans 15 amino acids. With V trimmed by 7 bases and J by 0 bases, 8 bases remained unmatched. The CDR3 DNA reads as TGTGCCAGCACCGGGGCGGGAGGTAGCTCCTACGAGCAGTACTTC. It translates to CASTGAGGSSYEQYF.

The table lists this clonotype with a few counts. The chain joins TRBV7-9 to TRBJ2-7; TRBD1 matches 7 bases. V was clipped by 10 bases and J by 2 bases; unmatched bases: 5. Germline V gives CDR1 SEHNR, CDR2 FQNEAQ (reference sequence). The CDR3 loop spans 12 amino acids. The CDR3 DNA is TGTGCCACAGGACAGGCCCCCTACGAGCAGTACTTC. Protein sequence: CATGQAPYEQYF.